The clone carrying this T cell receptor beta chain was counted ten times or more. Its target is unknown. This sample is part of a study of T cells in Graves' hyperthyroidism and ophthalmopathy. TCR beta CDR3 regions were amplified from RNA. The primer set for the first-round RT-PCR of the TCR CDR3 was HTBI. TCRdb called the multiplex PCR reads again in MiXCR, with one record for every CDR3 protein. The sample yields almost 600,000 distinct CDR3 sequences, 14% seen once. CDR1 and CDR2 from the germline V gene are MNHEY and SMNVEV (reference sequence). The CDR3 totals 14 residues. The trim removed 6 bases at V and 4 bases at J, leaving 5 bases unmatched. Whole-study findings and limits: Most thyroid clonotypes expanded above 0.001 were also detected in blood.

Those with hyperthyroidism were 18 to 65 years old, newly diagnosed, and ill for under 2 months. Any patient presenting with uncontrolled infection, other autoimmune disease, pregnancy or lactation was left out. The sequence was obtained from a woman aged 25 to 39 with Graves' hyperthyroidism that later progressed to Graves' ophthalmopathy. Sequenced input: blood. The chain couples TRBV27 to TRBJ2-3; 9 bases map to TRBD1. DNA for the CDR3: TGTGCCAGCAGCCTCGGGACAGGGTCAGATACGCAGTATTTT. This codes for CASSLGTGSDTQYF.